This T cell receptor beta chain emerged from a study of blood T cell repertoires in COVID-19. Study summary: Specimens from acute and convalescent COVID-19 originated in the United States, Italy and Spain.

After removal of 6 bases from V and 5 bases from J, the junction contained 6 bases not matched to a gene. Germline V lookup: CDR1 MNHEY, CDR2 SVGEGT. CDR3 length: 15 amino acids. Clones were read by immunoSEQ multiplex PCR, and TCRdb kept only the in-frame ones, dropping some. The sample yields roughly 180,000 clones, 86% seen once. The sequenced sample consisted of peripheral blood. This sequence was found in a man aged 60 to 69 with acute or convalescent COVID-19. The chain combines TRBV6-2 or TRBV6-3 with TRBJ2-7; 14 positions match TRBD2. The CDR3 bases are TGTGCCAGCAGCCCCGGACTAGCGGGAGGTCACGAGCAGTACTTC. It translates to CASSPGLAGGHEQYF.